The rows below give T cell receptor beta chains drawn from one sample of a study of blood T cell repertoires in COVID-19. Sequencing used immunoSEQ multiplex PCR; TCRdb keeps in-frame clones, though not all of them. Of 140,000 to 150,000 clones in the sample, 75% to 90% are singletons; the top ten hold approximately 3.5%. Sequencing used peripheral blood. The source is a man aged 65 to 85 who had recovered from COVID-19. CDR3s include the opening cysteine and the closing phenylalanine or tryptophan. Each record gives: V gene, J gene, CDR3 protein.

TRBV27	TRBJ2-4	CASSPGVAKNIQYF
TRBV30	TRBJ2-5	CAWSSDFKETQYF
TRBV21-1	TRBJ1-4	CASSTVTGLTTNEKLFF
TRBV19	TRBJ1-1	CASSPKTGGRTEAFF
TRBV10-1	TRBJ1-1	CASSESQGGTEAFF
TRBV10-1	TRBJ2-5	CASRPQGVQETQYF
TRBV5-4	TRBJ2-7	CASSLAGGPGNEQYF
TRBV29-1	TRBJ2-4	CSVQGASDIQYF
TRBV19	TRBJ2-1	CASSAFSGMALDEQFF
TRBV5-1	TRBJ2-3	CASSFDRVDTQYF
TRBV5-6	TRBJ1-4	CASSLAAGANEKLFF
TRBV4-1	TRBJ1-5	CASSQDPGQGNYQPQHF
TRBV7-3	TRBJ2-5	CASGEGETQYF
TRBV2	TRBJ2-1	CASSGLAGRGSEQFF
TRBV7-3	TRBJ2-7	CASRLRRLAGGRDPYEQYF
TRBV29-1	TRBJ2-5	CSAEAGTDQETQYF
TRBV2	TRBJ1-2	CASSDTVALPGYTF
TRBV11-2	TRBJ2-1	CASSFWRALYNEQFF
TRBV5-1	TRBJ2-5	CASSWGTSGTQYF
TRBV2	TRBJ2-7	CASKWDSASYEQYF
TRBV11-2	TRBJ2-1	CASSLAGLLIYNEQFF
TRBV6-1	TRBJ2-7	CASSEGYKGTYEQYF
TRBV20-1	TRBJ1-1	CSGRGGTEAFF
TRBV10-2	TRBJ2-4	CASSDDRGEAKNIQYF
TRBV19	TRBJ1-2	CASSISIANYGYTF
TRBV25-1	TRBJ1-2	CASSAGRRYGYTF
TRBV5-1	TRBJ2-2	CASSLNSNAGELFF
TRBV5-5	TRBJ1-1	CASSPGQLMNTEAFF
TRBV11-2	TRBJ2-3	CASSSPWDRGRGDTQYF
TRBV4-2	TRBJ1-2	CASSQDWAETNYGYTF
TRBV25-1	TRBJ1-1	CASSEFGAAETEAFF
TRBV18	TRBJ1-4	CASSPQGQSNEKLFF
TRBV12-3/TRBV12-4	TRBJ2-4	CASSHGQGAIQYF
TRBV7-9	TRBJ1-2	CASSFSFRTGARGYGYTF
TRBV5-8	TRBJ2-3	CASSLVRITSTDTQYF
TRBV10-2	TRBJ2-7	CASFDTLHEQYF
TRBV5-1	TRBJ2-7	CASSPDGSPGEQYF
TRBV29-1	TRBJ1-1	CSVVLNGDRGTEAFF
TRBV9	TRBJ1-4	CASSYTGATNEKLFF
TRBV5-5	TRBJ2-1	CASTTGIHEQFF
TRBV27	TRBJ2-1	CASSTTDSYNEQFF
TRBV3-1/TRBV3-2	TRBJ2-3	CASSQEWASGRTDTQYF
TRBV4-1	TRBJ2-1	CASSQEPETSGHNEQFF
TRBV18	TRBJ2-2	CASSPLLPGSNTGELFF
TRBV6-5	TRBJ1-1	CASSYQTGLNTEAFF